The 12 T cell receptor beta chains listed next were all sequenced from one sample in a study of shared clonotypes between healthy human individuals. Clones were sequenced by immunoSEQ multiplex PCR, and TCRdb holds only the in-frame ones, with some missing. The sample shows around 1.9 million clones, roughly 93% of them seen only once. As defined, naive CD8 cells were CD45RO-negative and positively selected for CCR7, with terminally differentiated effector memory CD45RA+ cells excluded. Sample: naive CD8+ T cells from PBMCs. The receptors derive from a young man in good health. Some clones in this sample may be carry-over from other donors' samples.

The chain combines TRBV14 with TRBJ2-3, with 7 bases fitting TRBD1. The V segment lost 4 bases and the J segment 4 bases; nucleotides outside the gene matches: 5. CDR1 is SGHDN, CDR2 FVKESK, per germline. This CDR3 region has 14 residues. The CDR3: CASSRTGAPDTQYF. CDR3 sequence (DNA): TGTGCCAGCAGCCGAACAGGGGCGCCAGATACGCAGTATTTT.

The chain recombines TRBV9 with TRBJ2-1, with 7 bases aligning to TRBD2. Germline V gives CDR1 SGDLS, CDR2 YYNGEE. V was pared by 0 bases and J by 8 bases, with 8 bases of the junction left unmatched. This CDR3 comprises 15 residues. CDR3 bases: TGTGCCAGCAGCGTAGCGACGGGAGGAATAGATGAGCAGTTCTTC. Protein: CASSVATGGIDEQFF.

The chain combines TRBV2 with TRBJ1-4; perhaps TRBD1 as D (5 bases). Trimming took off 8 bases at V and 7 bases at J, with 14 bases between the two ends. The CDR3 sequence is 13 residues long. From germline, CDR1 is SNHLY and CDR2 FYNNEI. CDR3 in DNA: TGTGCCAGCGTGACAGCCCGGGGTGAAAAACTGTTTTTT. Its protein product is CASVTARGEKLFF.

With respect to this clone: The junction does not match germline at one end; this may be a read error. This rearrangement joins TRBV27 to TRBJ2-5, with TRBD2 matching 8 bases. The germline CDR1 and CDR2 sequences are MNHEY and SMNVEV (reference sequence). This CDR3 is 13 amino acids long. The CDR3 DNA sequence: TGTGCCAGCAGCTTATCGGGGGGGTGGACCCAGTACTTC. Translation gives CASSLSGGWTQYF.

As for this clone: The sample contains more than one DNA sequence encoding this CDR3. The V gene is TRBV5-1, the J gene TRBJ2-1, with 10 bases lining up with TRBD2. V dropped 3 bases and J dropped 4; count of bases not matched to a gene: 1. Germline values: CDR1 SGHRS, CDR2 YFSETQ. The CDR3 runs 14 residues. CDR3 residues: CASSWTSGYNEQFF. CDR3 nucleotide sequence: TGCGCCAGCAGCTGGACTAGCGGTTACAATGAGCAGTTCTTC.

The rearrangement joins TRBV5-1 to TRBJ1-1, with D possibly matching TRBD1 (5 bases). The V gene's germline CDR1 is SGHRS and CDR2 YFSETQ. V was shortened by 2 bases and J by 0 bases, with 11 bases between the two germline ends. CDR3 size: 15 residues. CDR3 coding DNA: TGCGCCAGCAGCTTAGAATGGGGACTGAACACTGAAGCTTTCTTT. Residues: CASSLEWGLNTEAFF.

The chain recombines TRBV10-1 with TRBJ2-7, with a weak D call TRBD1 (6 bases). The V end lost 1 base, the J end lost 6 bases, and 16 bases lay between the germline ends. There are 15 residues in the CDR3. The germline V gene encodes CDR1 WNHNN and CDR2 SYGVQD (reference sequence). The CDR3, as DNA: TGCGCCAGCAGTGAGTACAGGGTCCCCCGGGGCGAGCAGTACTTC. This codes for CASSEYRVPRGEQYF.

The chain uses TRBV5-6 and TRBJ2-1, with 7 bases fitting TRBD2. The CDR3 length is 18 residues. Germline loops: CDR1 SGHDT, CDR2 YYEEEE. The trim removed 1 base at V and 4 bases at J, leaving 14 bases unmatched. The CDR3, as DNA: TGTGCCAGCAGCTTGTCTGGGACTATCGCACCGGGGTACAATGAGCAGTTCTTC. Protein sequence: CASSLSGTIAPGYNEQFF.

V is TRBV7-9 and J is TRBJ1-5; weak D call: TRBD1 (5 bases). Trimming pared 1 base from V and 4 bases from J, leaving 11 bases between. Per the germline V gene, CDR1 is SEHNR and CDR2 is FQNEAQ (reference sequence). This CDR3 comprises 15 residues. Here the CDR3 reads CASSLGEQDNQPQHF. The CDR3 DNA sequence: TGTGCCAGCAGCTTAGGCGAACAGGATAATCAGCCCCAGCATTTT.

The V and J genes are TRBV9 and TRBJ2-7, with 8 bases lining up with TRBD2. The CDR3 totals 18 residues. Germline V gene sequence: CDR1 SGDLS, CDR2 YYNGEE. J lost 0 bases, V lost 0 bases, and 11 bases had no gene match. In DNA, the CDR3 is TGTGCCAGCAGCGTAGGTCTCCGGGTTAGCGGGACCTCCTACGAGCAGTACTTC. It yields the protein CASSVGLRVSGTSYEQYF.

The chain carries TRBV28 and TRBJ2-1; D could derive from TRBD1 or TRBD2 (6 bases each). CDR1 MDHEN and CDR2 SYDVKM come from the germline V gene. V lost 3 bases and J 9 bases, leaving 15 bases between the germline ends. The CDR3 contains 14 residues. The DNA for the CDR3 is TGTGCCAGCAGTTTCGGGACATGGAGGGGTGAGCAGTTCTTC. Translated: CASSFGTWRGEQFF.

The chain has TRBV6-1 and TRBJ1-3; no clear D gene. The germline V gene encodes CDR1 MNHNS and CDR2 SASEGT. This CDR3 is built from 16 residues. V was cut by 3 bases and J by 0 bases, with 12 bases left in between. Here the CDR3 reads CASSEARYLSGNTIYF. For the CDR3, the DNA is TGTGCCAGCAGTGAGGCACGCTACCTCTCTGGAAACACCATATATTTT.